The 14 T cell receptor beta chains given below trace back to one sample, sequenced in a study of blood T cell repertoires in COVID-19. The assay was immunoSEQ multiplex PCR, and TCRdb's table has in-frame clones only and misses some. The repertoire consists of about 230,000 clones, with approximately 83% occurring once and the leading ten covering 25% to 35%. The sequencing sample was made of peripheral blood. The receptors originated from a man aged 40-49 years with acute or convalescent COVID-19.

This chain connects TRBV5-4 to TRBJ1-1; 9 nucleotides agree with TRBD1. The ends lost 2 bases at V and 1 base at J; junction bases unmatched: 6. Germline CDR1 and CDR2: SGHNT and YYREEE (reference sequence). The CDR3 contains 16 residues. CDR3: CASSFPSGQGNTEAFF. The DNA of the CDR3 is TGTGCCAGCAGCTTTCCTTCGGGACAGGGGAACACTGAAGCTTTCTTT.

V is TRBV3-1 (or the pseudogene TRBV3-2) and J is TRBJ2-1; a weak D match, TRBD1 (5 bases). The CDR3 totals 13 residues. Trimming shortened V by 0 bases and J by 10 bases, and 10 bases separated the two germline ends. The V gene's germline CDR1 is LGHDT and CDR2 YNNKEL (reference sequence). CDR3 nucleotides: TGTGCCAGCAGCCAAGATCGGGCAGGGGAGCAGTTCTTC. Its translation is CASSQDRAGEQFF.

This chain uses TRBV3-1 (or the pseudogene TRBV3-2) with TRBJ2-2, with 7 bases lining up with TRBD2. V trimming: 5 bases; J trimming: 0 bases; junction bases outside the gene matches: 15. Germline values: CDR1 LGHDT, CDR2 YNNKEL (reference sequence). The CDR3 is 19 amino acids. CDR3 in DNA: TGTGCCAGCAGCACTATTCAACCGGGACTAAGCACGAACACCGGGGAGCTGTTTTTT. This translates into CASSTIQPGLSTNTGELFF.

The V gene is TRBV3-1 (or the pseudogene TRBV3-2), the J gene TRBJ1-4; 8 bases line up with TRBD1. V lost 1 base and J lost 11; bases outside the gene matches: 9. This CDR3 contains 15 residues. Germline V gene data show CDR1 as LGHDT and CDR2 as YNNKEL (reference sequence). The CDR3 DNA is TGTGCCAGCAGCCAAGCGGCGACAGGGGAGTTGAAACTGTTTTTT. Its protein product is CASSQAATGELKLFF.

The genes are TRBV19 and TRBJ1-1, with TRBD1 matching over 8 bases. The CDR3 length is 13 residues. Germline lookup yields CDR1 LNHDA and CDR2 SQIVND (reference sequence). Germline trimming cut 6 bases from V and 6 bases from J; bases unmatched to any gene: 6. The DNA of the CDR3 is TGTGCCAGTAGGGGACAGGTTGCCGCTGAAGCTTTCTTT. This translates into CASRGQVAAEAFF.

The V call is TRBV2, the J call TRBJ1-1, with no clear D. CDR1 and CDR2 (germline): SNHLY, FYNNEI. The CDR3 is made up of 11 amino acids. V lost 8 bases, J lost 0 bases, and 4 bases lay in between. The CDR3 reads CASSLNTEAFF. In DNA form, the CDR3 reads TGTGCCAGCTCTCTGAACACTGAAGCTTTCTTT.

This clone was counted between two and nine times. This chain uses TRBV11-3 with TRBJ1-1; possibly TRBD1 for D (6 bases). Per the germline V gene, CDR1 is SGHNT and CDR2 is YENEEA. V lost 3 bases, J lost 5 bases, and 10 bases lay in between. There are 13 residues in the CDR3. The CDR3 loop is CASSFGQGTEAFF. For the CDR3, the DNA is TGTGCCAGCAGCTTCGGGCAGGGGACTGAAGCTTTCTTT. The full variable domain, rest sourced from reference TRBV11-3 and TRBJ1-1, is EAGVVQSPRYKIIEKKQPVAFWCNPISGHNTLYWYLQNLGQGPELLIRYENEEAVDDSQLPKDRFSAERLKGVDSTLKIQPAELGDSAVYLCASSFGQGTEAFFGQGTRLTVV.

This chain links TRBV27 with TRBJ1-2; TRBD1 aligns across 8 bases. Looked up from germline, CDR1 is MNHEY and CDR2 is SMNVEV (reference sequence). The junction had 8 bases not matched to a gene; V was cut back by 0 bases and J by 5 bases. CDR3 length: 16 residues. DNA of the CDR3: TGTGCCAGCAGTTTATCGGTGGCAGGGGGCTTATATGGCTACACCTTC. This sequence encodes CASSLSVAGGLYGYTF.

The chain is built from TRBV19 and TRBJ1-3; D remains ambiguous. This CDR3 spans 15 amino acids. Germline assignment: CDR1 LNHDA and CDR2 SQIVND (reference sequence). Trimming stripped 3 bases from V and 0 bases from J, with 9 bases between. The CDR3 protein is CASSMLELSGNTIYF. In DNA form, the CDR3 reads TGTGCCAGTAGTATGCTCGAACTCTCTGGAAACACCATATATTTT. The whole variable domain, remainder taken from reference TRBV19 and TRBJ1-3, is DGGITQSPKYLFRKEGQNVTLSCEQNLNHDAMYWYRQDPGQGLRLIYYSQIVNDFQKGDIAEGYSVSREKKESFPLTVTSAQKNPTAFYLCASSMLELSGNTIYFGEGSWLTVV.

This clone was recorded once. The chain uses TRBV19 and TRBJ2-5, with 8 bases matching TRBD1. Looked up from germline, CDR1 is LNHDA and CDR2 is SQIVND (reference sequence). After removal of 3 bases from V and 0 bases from J, the junction contained 3 bases not matched to a gene. This CDR3 comprises 15 residues. CDR3 sequence (DNA): TGTGCCAGTAGTATCCGGGACAGGTACCAAGAGACCCAGTACTTC. It codes for CASSIRDRYQETQYF. Variable domain in full (rest from reference TRBV19 and TRBJ2-5): DGGITQSPKYLFRKEGQNVTLSCEQNLNHDAMYWYRQDPGQGLRLIYYSQIVNDFQKGDIAEGYSVSREKKESFPLTVTSAQKNPTAFYLCASSIRDRYQETQYFGPGTRLLVL.

The chain is built from TRBV10-3 and TRBJ2-3; 8 positions agree with TRBD1. V was pared by 3 bases and J by 5 bases, with 7 bases of the junction left unmatched. Per germline, CDR1 ENHRY and CDR2 SYGVKD. The CDR3 length is 15 residues. The CDR3 nucleotides are TGTGCCATCAGTGACTCAGGACAGGGCAAAGATACGCAGTATTTT. Translation: CAISDSGQGKDTQYF.

The rearrangement links TRBV5-1 to TRBJ1-2; no clear D gene. Germline V lookup: CDR1 SGHRS, CDR2 YFSETQ. The CDR3 contains 13 residues. The V and J ends lost 3 bases and 8 bases respectively, with 14 bases between them. This chain's CDR3 is CASSSTVLRGYTF. The CDR3 DNA is TGCGCCAGCAGCTCCACGGTTCTCCGAGGCTACACCTTC.

This chain connects TRBV7-2 to TRBJ1-3; weak D call: TRBD1 (6 bases). The CDR3 totals 18 residues. V lost 2 bases and J lost 0, with 17 bases in between. Germline V lookup: CDR1 SGHTA, CDR2 FQGNSA. This chain's CDR3 is CASSLLGQNEYSGNTIYF. The DNA of the CDR3 is TGTGCCAGCAGCTTATTAGGACAGAACGAATACTCTGGAAACACCATATATTTT.

The rearrangement links TRBV29-1 to TRBJ2-7; 9 bases are a match to TRBD1. Trimming at V came to 6 bases and at J to 3 bases, leaving 9 bases not matched to a gene. CDR1 and CDR2 from the germline V gene are SQVTM and ANQGSEA. The CDR3 contains 14 residues. In DNA, the CDR3 is TGCAGCGTAATTACCGGGACAGGGATCTACGAGCAGTACTTC. It is translated as CSVITGTGIYEQYF.